These T cell receptor beta chains were read from a single sample in a study of cytomegalovirus exposure and HLA in healthy donors. Libraries were prepared by immunoSEQ multiplex PCR; TCRdb keeps only in-frame clonotypes and omits some of them. The table shows about 200,000 clones, with approximately 70% occurring only once. Input material: PBMCs. Every receptor here comes from a young woman in good health and CMV-seronegative. Both conserved end residues are part of each CDR3. Fields, in order: J gene, D gene, clone size, V gene, CDR3 protein, CDR3 DNA. The D gene is left open where the match is weak. Size is omitted from some rows. Given values are once, few, many or a class for expanded clones.

>TRBJ1-5|-|few|TRBV27
CASSPYSGGNQPQHF
TGTGCCAGCAGTCCCTACTCAGGGGGCAATCAGCCCCAGCATTTT
>TRBJ2-5|TRBD2|-|TRBV10-3
CAIAGLVGTAQYF
TGTGCCATCGCGGGACTAGTGGGTACGGCCCAGTACTTC
>TRBJ2-1|-|few|TRBV7-2
CASSSKPGLVNEQFF
TGTGCCAGCAGCTCTAAACCGGGACTTGTGAATGAGCAGTTCTTC
>TRBJ1-2|TRBD1|-|TRBV5-1
CASSLDGQGVYGYTF
TGCGCCAGCAGCTTGGACGGACAGGGAGTCTATGGCTACACCTTC
>TRBJ1-2|-|few|TRBV5-4
CASSPQRGDYGYTF
TGTGCCAGCAGCCCCCAGCGGGGGGACTATGGCTACACCTTC
>TRBJ1-2|-|-|TRBV7-2
CASSLGGANYGYTF
TGTGCCAGCAGCTTAGGCGGGGCTAACTATGGCTACACCTTC
>TRBJ1-5|TRBD1|once|TRBV27
CASKKGTGNQPQHF
TGTGCCAGCAAAAAAGGGACAGGGAATCAGCCCCAGCATTTT
>TRBJ1-2|TRBD1|-|TRBV9
CASTSPWGQGHGYTF
TGTGCCAGCACGTCGCCCTGGGGACAGGGTCATGGCTACACCTTC
>TRBJ1-3|TRBD1|-|TRBV29-1
CSVGETGAGNTIYF
TGCAGCGTTGGGGAGACAGGGGCTGGAAACACCATATATTTT
>TRBJ2-1|TRBD2|few|TRBV6-5
CASSYAEGSGGNEQFF
TGTGCCAGCAGTTACGCTGAAGGGAGCGGGGGCAATGAGCAGTTCTTC
>TRBJ2-1|TRBD2|-|TRBV6-6
CASGLTSVLNNEQFF
TGTGCCAGCGGCTTGACTAGCGTCCTTAACAATGAGCAGTTCTTC
>TRBJ2-1|TRBD1|-|TRBV15
CATSSRQGSYNEQFF
TGTGCCACCAGCTCTCGACAGGGCTCCTACAATGAGCAGTTCTTC
>TRBJ1-6|TRBD1|-|TRBV2
CASCGQGANNSPLHF
TGTGCCAGTTGTGGACAGGGGGCTAATAATTCACCCCTCCACTTT
>TRBJ1-1|-|-|TRBV18
CASSGQRNTEAFF
TGTGCCAGCTCAGGACAGAGGAACACTGAAGCTTTCTTT
>TRBJ2-3|-|few|TRBV19
CASSYGGIDTQYF
TGTGCCAGTTCTTATGGAGGGATAGATACGCAGTATTTT
>TRBJ1-1|TRBD1|-|TRBV27
CASSSGQGIAFF
TGTGCCAGCAGTTCGGGACAGGGAATAGCTTTCTTT
>TRBJ1-2|-|-|TRBV9
CASSVWGSMDYGYTF
TGTGCCAGCAGCGTATGGGGCAGTATGGACTATGGCTACACCTTC
>TRBJ2-7|-|-|TRBV2
CASKETLFYEQYF
TGTGCCAGCAAAGAGACTCTATTCTACGAGCAGTACTTC
>TRBJ2-1|TRBD1|few|TRBV7-9
CASSKTLGQSHDEQFF
TGTGCCAGCAGCAAAACATTGGGACAGTCCCACGATGAGCAGTTCTTC
>TRBJ1-5|-|-|TRBV2
CASSARGLANQPQHF
TGTGCCAGCAGCGCCCGTGGACTGGCAAATCAGCCCCAGCATTTT
>TRBJ2-5|-|-|TRBV9
CASSVRSGVQETQYF
TGTGCCAGCAGCGTAAGGAGCGGAGTGCAAGAGACCCAGTACTTC
>TRBJ1-1|-|-|TRBV27
CASSPLSHLNTEAFF
TGTGCCAGCAGTCCCTTAAGCCACTTGAACACTGAAGCTTTCTTT
>TRBJ1-5|TRBD1|-|TRBV7-9
CASSLDRYQPQHF
TGTGCCAGCAGCTTGGACAGGTATCAGCCCCAGCATTTT
>TRBJ1-5|TRBD1|-|TRBV2
CASSGQGYSNQPQHF
TGTGCCAGCAGTGGACAGGGATATAGCAATCAGCCCCAGCATTTT
>TRBJ2-5|TRBD2|few|TRBV9
CASSPRGGLALEETQYF
TGTGCCAGCAGTCCTAGGGGGGGACTAGCTTTAGAAGAGACCCAGTACTTC
>TRBJ2-4|TRBD2|-|TRBV2
CASSEGGILAGGPPKNIQYF
TGTGCCAGCAGTGAAGGGGGCATACTAGCGGGGGGGCCCCCCAAAAACATTCAGTACTTC
>TRBJ2-5|-|once|TRBV19
CASSIASGGLETQYF
TGTGCCAGTAGTATAGCCAGTGGAGGGTTAGAGACCCAGTACTTC
>TRBJ2-5|TRBD1|-|TRBV10-3
CAISDDRVVGETQYF
TGTGCCATCAGTGACGACAGGGTGGTGGGGGAGACCCAGTACTTC
>TRBJ1-5|TRBD1|-|TRBV7-2
CASSYGQGVSNQPQHF
TGTGCCAGCAGTTACGGACAGGGGGTTAGCAATCAGCCCCAGCATTTT
>TRBJ2-7|-|-|TRBV5-6
CASREGTYEQYF
TGTGCCAGCAGGGAGGGCACCTACGAGCAGTACTTC
>TRBJ2-4|TRBD2|-|TRBV30
CAWANSGGGPENNIPKNIQYF
TGTGCCTGGGCAAATAGCGGGGGGGGCCCCGAAAACAATATTCCCAAAAACATTCAGTACTTC
>TRBJ1-4|TRBD1|-|TRBV11-2
CASSLERTGATEKLFF
TGTGCCAGCAGCTTAGAAAGGACAGGTGCAACTGAAAAACTGTTTTTT
>TRBJ2-5|TRBD2|-|TRBV9
CASSHGTSGSRPQETQYF
TGTGCCAGCAGCCATGGGACTAGCGGGAGCCGACCCCAAGAGACCCAGTACTTC
>TRBJ2-4|TRBD1|-|TRBV23-1
CASSQHPEGARWTKNIQYF
TGCGCCAGCAGTCAACACCCCGAGGGGGCGCGTTGGACCAAAAACATTCAGTACTTC
>TRBJ2-7|TRBD1|-|TRBV6-6
CASRVGQGYEQYF
TGTGCCAGCAGGGTCGGACAGGGGTACGAGCAGTACTTC
>TRBJ2-3|-|-|TRBV11-1
CASSSLARMTDTQYF
TGTGCCAGCAGCTCTCTAGCGCGAATGACAGATACGCAGTATTTT
>TRBJ1-6|-|-|TRBV19
CASSSFTQGGADSPLHF
TGTGCCAGTAGTTCATTCACCCAGGGAGGGGCTGATTCACCCCTCCACTTT